This T cell receptor (beta chain) appears in the sequencing data of a study of early T cells in non-severe SARS-CoV-2 infection. In the study overall: Sequencing targeted bulk RNA from unsorted whole blood, leaving chains unpaired.

Germline V gene sequence: CDR1 SGHAT, CDR2 FQNNGV. The CDR3 has 14 residues. V dropped 3 bases and J dropped 4; count of bases not matched to a gene: 3. Individual cDNA molecules were tagged with unique molecular identifiers, the study reported. TCRdb called the 5' RACE reads again in MiXCR, with one record for every CDR3 protein. The table has approximately 70,000 distinct CDR3 sequences, less than 15% seen once. This specimen was whole blood, taken at baseline. The chain carries TRBV11-2 and TRBJ1-5, with 7 nucleotides matching TRBD1. The clonotype originates from an adult who was a healthcare worker with PCR-confirmed SARS-CoV-2 infection or an uninfected control (not recorded which). The donor label of this sample is uncertain. As DNA, the CDR3 is TGTGCCAGCAGCTTCGACAGGGCGAATCAGCCCCAGCATTTT. This encodes CASSFDRANQPQHF.